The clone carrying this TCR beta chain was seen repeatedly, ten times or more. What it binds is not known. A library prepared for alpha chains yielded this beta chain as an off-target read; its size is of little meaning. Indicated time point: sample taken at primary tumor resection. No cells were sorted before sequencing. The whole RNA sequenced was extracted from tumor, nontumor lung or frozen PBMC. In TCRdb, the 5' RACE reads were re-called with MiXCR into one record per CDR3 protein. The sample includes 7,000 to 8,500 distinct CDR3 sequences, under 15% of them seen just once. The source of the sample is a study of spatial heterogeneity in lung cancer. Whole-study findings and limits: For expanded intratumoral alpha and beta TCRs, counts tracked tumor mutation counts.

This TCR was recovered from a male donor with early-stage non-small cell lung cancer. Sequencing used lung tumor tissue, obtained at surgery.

In DNA, the CDR3 is TGCGCCAGCAGCCAAGACGGACGGCTACAATCTAACTATGGCTACACCTTC. Its protein product is CASSQDGRLQSNYGYTF. The chain carries TRBV4-1 and TRBJ1-2; D unresolved. The V end lost 0 bases, the J end lost 0 bases, and 14 bases lay between the germline ends. Per germline, CDR1 MGHRA and CDR2 YSYEKL. The CDR3 sequence is 17 residues long.